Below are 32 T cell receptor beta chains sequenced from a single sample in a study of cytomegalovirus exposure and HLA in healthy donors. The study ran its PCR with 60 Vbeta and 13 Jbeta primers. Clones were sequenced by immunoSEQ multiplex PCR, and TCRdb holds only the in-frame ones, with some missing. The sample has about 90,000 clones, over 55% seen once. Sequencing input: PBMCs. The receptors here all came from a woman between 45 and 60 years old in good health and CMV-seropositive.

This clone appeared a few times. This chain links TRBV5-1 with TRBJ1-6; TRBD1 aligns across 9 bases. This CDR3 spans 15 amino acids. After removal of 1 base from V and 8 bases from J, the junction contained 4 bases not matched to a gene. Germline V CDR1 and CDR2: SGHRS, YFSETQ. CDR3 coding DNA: TGCGCCAGCAGCTTGCAGGGGGACAGGGATTCACCCCTCCACTTT. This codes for CASSLQGDRDSPLHF.

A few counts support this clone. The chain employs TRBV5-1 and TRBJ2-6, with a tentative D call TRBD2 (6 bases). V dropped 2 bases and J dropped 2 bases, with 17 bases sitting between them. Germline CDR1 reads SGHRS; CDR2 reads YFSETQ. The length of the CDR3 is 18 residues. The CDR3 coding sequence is TGCGCCAGCAGCTTTCAGGGAGGATCGGTTGCTGGGGCCAACGTCCTGACTTTC. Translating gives CASSFQGGSVAGANVLTF.

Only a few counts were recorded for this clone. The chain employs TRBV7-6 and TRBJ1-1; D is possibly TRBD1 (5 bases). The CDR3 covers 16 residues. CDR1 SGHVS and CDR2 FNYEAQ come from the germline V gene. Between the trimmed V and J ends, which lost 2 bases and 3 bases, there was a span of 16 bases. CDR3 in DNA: TGTGCCAGCAGCTTATTTGTCCTCCCGGGGGACACTGAAGCTTTCTTT. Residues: CASSLFVLPGDTEAFF. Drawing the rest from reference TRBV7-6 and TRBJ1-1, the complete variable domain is GAGVSQSPRYKVTKRGQDVALRCDPISGHVSLYWYRQALGQGPEFLTYFNYEAQQDKSGLPNDRFSAERPEGSISTLTIQRTEQRDSAMYRCASSLFVLPGDTEAFFGQGTRLTVV.

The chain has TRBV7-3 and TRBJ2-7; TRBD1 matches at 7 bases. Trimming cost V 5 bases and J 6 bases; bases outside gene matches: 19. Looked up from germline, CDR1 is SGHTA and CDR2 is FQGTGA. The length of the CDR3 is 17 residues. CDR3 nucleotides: TGTGCCAGCAGCACGACAGGGAACTTTGTGTCTGAGTGCGAGCAGTACTTC. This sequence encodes CASSTTGNFVSECEQYF.

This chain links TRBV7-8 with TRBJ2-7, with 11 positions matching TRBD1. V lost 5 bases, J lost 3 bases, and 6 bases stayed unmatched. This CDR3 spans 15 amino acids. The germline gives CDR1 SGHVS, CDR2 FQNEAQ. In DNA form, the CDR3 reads TGTGCCAGCAGCCCCCGGACAGGGGGCGGCTACGAGCAGTACTTC. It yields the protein CASSPRTGGGYEQYF.

The DNA for the CDR3 is TGTGCCAGCAGCTTAGGGCCCGGGGAGCTGTTTTTT. It yields the protein CASSLGPGELFF. V gene TRBV7-9 combines with J gene TRBJ2-2; no reliable D call. From germline, CDR1 is SEHNR and CDR2 FQNEAQ (reference sequence). CDR3 length: 12 residues. The V end lost 1 base, the J end lost 6 bases, and 3 bases lay between the germline ends.

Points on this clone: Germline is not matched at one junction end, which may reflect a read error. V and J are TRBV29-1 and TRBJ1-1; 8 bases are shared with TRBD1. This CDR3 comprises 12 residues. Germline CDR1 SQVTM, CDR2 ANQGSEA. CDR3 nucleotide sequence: TGTGCGGGACAGGATATGAACACTGAAGCTTTCTTT. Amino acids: CAGQDMNTEAFF.

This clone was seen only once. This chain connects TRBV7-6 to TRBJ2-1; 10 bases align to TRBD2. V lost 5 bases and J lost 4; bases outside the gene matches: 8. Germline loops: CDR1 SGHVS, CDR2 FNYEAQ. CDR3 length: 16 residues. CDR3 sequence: CASSLLAGAVYNEQFF. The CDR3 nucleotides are TGTGCCAGCAGCCTTCTAGCGGGGGCCGTTTACAATGAGCAGTTCTTC.

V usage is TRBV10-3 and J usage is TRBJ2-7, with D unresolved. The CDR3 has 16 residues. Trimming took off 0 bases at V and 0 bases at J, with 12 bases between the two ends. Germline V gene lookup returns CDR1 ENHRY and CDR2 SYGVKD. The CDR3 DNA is TGTGCCATCAGTGAGTCGACGCAGGCAAACTCCTACGAGCAGTACTTC. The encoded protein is CAISESTQANSYEQYF.

The DNA of the CDR3 is TGTGCCAGCAGGAGGGGACAGGGTGGTGAAAAACTGTTTTTT. Translated: CASRRGQGGEKLFF. This chain connects TRBV6-5 to TRBJ1-4, with TRBD1 identical over 9 bases. The CDR3 extends over 14 amino acids. Germline V gene lookup returns CDR1 MNHEY and CDR2 SVGAGI. The junction had 6 bases not matched to a gene; V was cut back by 6 bases and J by 7 bases.

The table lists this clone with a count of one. CDR3 sequence: CASSFQQGNEQFF. The CDR3 DNA reads as TGTGCCAGTAGTTTTCAACAGGGAAATGAGCAGTTCTTC. This chain connects TRBV19 to TRBJ2-1; perhaps TRBD1 as D (6 bases). The CDR3 sequence is 13 residues long. Deletions cut 5 bases from V and 7 bases from J, with 12 bases between. Germline CDR1 reads LNHDA; CDR2 reads SQIVND (reference sequence).

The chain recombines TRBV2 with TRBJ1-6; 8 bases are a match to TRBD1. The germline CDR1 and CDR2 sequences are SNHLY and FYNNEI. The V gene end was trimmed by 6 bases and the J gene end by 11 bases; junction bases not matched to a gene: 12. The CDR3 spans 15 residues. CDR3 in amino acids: CASSEFGQGVTPLHF. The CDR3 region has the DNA TGTGCCAGCAGCGAATTTGGACAGGGTGTGACACCCCTCCACTTT. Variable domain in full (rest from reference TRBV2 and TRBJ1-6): EPEVTQTPSHQVTQMGQEVILRCVPISNHLYFYWYRQILGQKVEFLVSFYNNEISEKSEIFDDQFSVERPDGSNFTLKIRSTKLEDSAMYFCASSEFGQGVTPLHFGNGTRLTVT.

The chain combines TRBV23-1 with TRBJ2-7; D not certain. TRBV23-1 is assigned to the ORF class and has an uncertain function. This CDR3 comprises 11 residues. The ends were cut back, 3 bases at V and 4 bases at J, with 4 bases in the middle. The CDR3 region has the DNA TGCGCCAGCAGTCACAGGTACGAGCAGTACTTC. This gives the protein CASSHRYEQYF.

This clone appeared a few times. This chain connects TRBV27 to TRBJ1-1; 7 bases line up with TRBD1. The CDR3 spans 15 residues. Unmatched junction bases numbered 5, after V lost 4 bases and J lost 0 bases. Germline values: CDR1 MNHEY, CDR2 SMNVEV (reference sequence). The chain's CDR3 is CASSSFRGVNTEAFF. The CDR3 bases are TGTGCCAGCAGTTCCTTCAGGGGGGTGAACACTGAAGCTTTCTTT.

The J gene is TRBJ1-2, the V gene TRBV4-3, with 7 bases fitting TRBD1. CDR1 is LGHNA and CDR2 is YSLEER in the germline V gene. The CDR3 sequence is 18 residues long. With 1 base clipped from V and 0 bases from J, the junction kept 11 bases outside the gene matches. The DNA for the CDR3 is TGCGCCAGCAGCCAAGTAAGACTCCGGGACAGAGCTAACTATGGCTACACCTTC. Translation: CASSQVRLRDRANYGYTF.

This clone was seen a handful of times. In DNA, the CDR3 is TGTGCCAGCAGTGTCCCGGTGGGTCGGGGGGTCTCCTACAATGAGCAGTTCTTC. This gives the protein CASSVPVGRGVSYNEQFF. This sequence joins TRBV25-1 and TRBJ2-1, with 7 bases matching TRBD2. CDR3 size: 18 residues. Per the germline V gene, CDR1 is MGHDK and CDR2 is SYGVNS. J lost 0 bases, V lost 4 bases, and 12 bases had no gene match.

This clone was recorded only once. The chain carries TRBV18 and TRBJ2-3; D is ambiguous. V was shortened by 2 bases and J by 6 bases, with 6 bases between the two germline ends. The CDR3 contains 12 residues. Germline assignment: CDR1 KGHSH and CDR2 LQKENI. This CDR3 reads CASSPSADTQYF. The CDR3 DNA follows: TGTGCCAGCTCACCATCAGCGGATACGCAGTATTTT. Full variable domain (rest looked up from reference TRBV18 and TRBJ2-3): NAGVMQNPRHLVRRRGQEARLRCSPMKGHSHVYWYRQLPEEGLKFMVYLQKENIIDESGMPKERFSAEFPKEGPSILRIQQVVRGDSAAYFCASSPSADTQYFGPGTRLTVL.

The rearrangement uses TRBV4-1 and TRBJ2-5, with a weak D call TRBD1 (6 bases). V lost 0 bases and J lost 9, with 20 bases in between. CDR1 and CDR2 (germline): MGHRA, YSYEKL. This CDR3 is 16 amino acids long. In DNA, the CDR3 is TGCGCCAGCAGCCAAGATCTAACCCCTGGCCCAGGGGCCCAGTACTTC. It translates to CASSQDLTPGPGAQYF.

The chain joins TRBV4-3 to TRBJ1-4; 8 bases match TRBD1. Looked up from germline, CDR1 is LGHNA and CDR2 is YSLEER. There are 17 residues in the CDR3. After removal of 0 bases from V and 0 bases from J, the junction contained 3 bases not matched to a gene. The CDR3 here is CASSQDGQGSTNEKLFF. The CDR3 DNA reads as TGCGCCAGCAGCCAAGATGGACAGGGTTCAACTAATGAAAAACTGTTTTTT.

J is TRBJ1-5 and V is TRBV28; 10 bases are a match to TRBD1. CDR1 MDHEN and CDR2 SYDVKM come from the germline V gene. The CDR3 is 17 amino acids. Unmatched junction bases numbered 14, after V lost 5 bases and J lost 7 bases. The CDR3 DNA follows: TGTGCCAGCAGTCCTCGCCCCAGACAGGGGGCGGTCCAGCCCCAGCATTTT. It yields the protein CASSPRPRQGAVQPQHF.

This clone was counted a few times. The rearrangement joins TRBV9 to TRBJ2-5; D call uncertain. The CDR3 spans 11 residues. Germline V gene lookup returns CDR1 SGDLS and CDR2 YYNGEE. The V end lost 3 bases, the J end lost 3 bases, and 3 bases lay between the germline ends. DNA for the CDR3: TGTGCCAGCAGCGCTGAAGAGACCCAGTACTTC. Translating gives CASSAEETQYF.

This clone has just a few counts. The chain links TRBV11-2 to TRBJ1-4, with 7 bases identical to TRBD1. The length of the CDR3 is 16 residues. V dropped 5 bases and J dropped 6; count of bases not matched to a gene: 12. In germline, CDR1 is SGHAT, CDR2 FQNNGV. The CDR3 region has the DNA TGTGCCAGCAGCCCCATCCGGGGACAGTCAGATGAAAAACTGTTTTTT. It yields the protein CASSPIRGQSDEKLFF.

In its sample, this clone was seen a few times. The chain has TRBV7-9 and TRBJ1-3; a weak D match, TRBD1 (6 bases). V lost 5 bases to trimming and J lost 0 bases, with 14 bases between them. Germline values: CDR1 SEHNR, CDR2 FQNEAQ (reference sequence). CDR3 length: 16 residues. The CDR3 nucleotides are TGTGCCAGCAGCATACTGACAGGTCTCTCTGGAAACACCATATATTTT. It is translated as CASSILTGLSGNTIYF.

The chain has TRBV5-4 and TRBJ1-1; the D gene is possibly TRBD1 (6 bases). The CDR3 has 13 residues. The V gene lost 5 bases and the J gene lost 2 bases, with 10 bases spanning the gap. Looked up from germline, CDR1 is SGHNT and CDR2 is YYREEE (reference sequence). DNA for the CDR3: TGTGCCAGCAGTTCGGACAGTAACACTGAAGCTTTCTTT. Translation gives CASSSDSNTEAFF. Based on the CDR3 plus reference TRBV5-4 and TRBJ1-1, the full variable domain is ETGVTQSPTHLIKTRGQQVTLRCSSQSGHNTVSWYQQALGQGPQFIFQYYREEENGRGNFPPRFSGLQFPNYSSELNVNALELDDSALYLCASSSDSNTEAFFGQGTRLTVV.

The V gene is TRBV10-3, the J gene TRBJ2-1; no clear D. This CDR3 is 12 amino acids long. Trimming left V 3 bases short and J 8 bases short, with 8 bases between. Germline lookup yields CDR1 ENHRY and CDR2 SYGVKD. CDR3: CAISELAHEQFF. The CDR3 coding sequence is TGTGCCATCAGTGAATTGGCCCATGAGCAGTTCTTC.

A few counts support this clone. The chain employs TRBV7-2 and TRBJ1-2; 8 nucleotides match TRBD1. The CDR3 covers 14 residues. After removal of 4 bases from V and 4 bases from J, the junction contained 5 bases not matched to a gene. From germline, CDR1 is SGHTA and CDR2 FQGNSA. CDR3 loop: CASSSTDRAYGYTF. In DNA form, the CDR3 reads TGTGCCAGCAGCTCCACGGACAGGGCCTATGGCTACACCTTC.

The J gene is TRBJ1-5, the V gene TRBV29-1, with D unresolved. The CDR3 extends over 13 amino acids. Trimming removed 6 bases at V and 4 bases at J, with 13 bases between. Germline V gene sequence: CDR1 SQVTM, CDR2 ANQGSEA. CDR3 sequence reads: CSVAEGFNQPQHF. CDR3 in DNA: TGCAGCGTGGCGGAGGGATTTAATCAGCCCCAGCATTTT.

The chain's CDR3 is CASSSRTTGTGELFF. CDR3 DNA: TGTGCCAGCAGCTCGCGGACAACGGGCACCGGGGAGCTGTTTTTT. The rearrangement links TRBV11-3 to TRBJ2-2; D possibly corresponds to TRBD1 (5 bases). Trimming removed 4 bases at V and 4 bases at J, with 13 bases between. This CDR3 has 15 residues. Per the germline V gene, CDR1 is SGHNT and CDR2 is YENEEA.

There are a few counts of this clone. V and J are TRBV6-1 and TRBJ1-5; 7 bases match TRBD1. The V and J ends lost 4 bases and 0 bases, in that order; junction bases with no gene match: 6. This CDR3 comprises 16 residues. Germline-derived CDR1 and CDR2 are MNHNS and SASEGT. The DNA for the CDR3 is TGTGCCAGCAGTGTCCACAGGGGAACTAGCAATCAGCCCCAGCATTTT. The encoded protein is CASSVHRGTSNQPQHF.

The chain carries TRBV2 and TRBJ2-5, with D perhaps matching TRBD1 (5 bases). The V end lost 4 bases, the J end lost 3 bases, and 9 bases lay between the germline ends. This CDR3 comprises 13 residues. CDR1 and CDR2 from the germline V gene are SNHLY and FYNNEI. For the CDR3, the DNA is TGTGCCAGCAGTGGGACAAGGGAAGAGACCCAGTACTTC. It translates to CASSGTREETQYF.

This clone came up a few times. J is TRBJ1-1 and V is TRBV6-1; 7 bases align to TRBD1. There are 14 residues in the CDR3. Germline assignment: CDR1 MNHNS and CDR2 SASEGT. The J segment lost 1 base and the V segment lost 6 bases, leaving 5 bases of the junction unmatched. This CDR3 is CASRSRQGNTEAFF. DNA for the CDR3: TGTGCCAGCAGATCCCGACAGGGGAACACTGAAGCTTTCTTT.

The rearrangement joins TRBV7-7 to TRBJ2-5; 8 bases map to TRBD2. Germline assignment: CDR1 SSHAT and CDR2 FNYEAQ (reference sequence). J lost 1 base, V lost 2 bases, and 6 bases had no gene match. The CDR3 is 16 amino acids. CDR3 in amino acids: CASSLNGGGFQETQYF. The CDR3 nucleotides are TGTGCCAGCAGCTTAAATGGCGGGGGGTTCCAAGAGACCCAGTACTTC.